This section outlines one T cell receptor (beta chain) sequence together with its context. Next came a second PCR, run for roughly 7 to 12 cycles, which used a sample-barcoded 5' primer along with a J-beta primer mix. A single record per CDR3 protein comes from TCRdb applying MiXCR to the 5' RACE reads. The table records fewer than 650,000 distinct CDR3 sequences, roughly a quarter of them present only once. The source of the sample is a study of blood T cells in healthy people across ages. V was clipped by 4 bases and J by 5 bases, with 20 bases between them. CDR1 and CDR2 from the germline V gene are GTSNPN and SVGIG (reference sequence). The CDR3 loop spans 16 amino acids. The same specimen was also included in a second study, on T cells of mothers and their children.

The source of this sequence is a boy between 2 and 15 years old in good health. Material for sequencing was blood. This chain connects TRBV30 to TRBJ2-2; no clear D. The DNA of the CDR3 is TGTGCCTGGACCCTTAAGTCCTCATCAAAAACCGGGGAGCTGTTTTTT. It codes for CAWTLKSSSKTGELFF.